Shown below are 15 T cell receptor beta chains from a single sample sequenced in a study of Ad26.COV2.S vaccination and SARS-CoV-2 variants. Treatment described: 15 to 20 received Ad26.COV2.S at low or high dose, single or two shots; five or six received placebo; per-sample allocation not given. Repertoires come from day 63 after the first vaccine or placebo injection. Using immunoSEQ multiplex PCR, the repertoire was profiled, and TCRdb retains in-frame clones only, with some absent. This table holds hundreds of thousands of clones, roughly 91% found once. This specimen consisted of peripheral blood, obtained in a trial of Ad26.COV2.S vaccine versus placebo. The receptors here all came from a person between 18 and 59 years old who received the Ad26.COV2.S COVID-19 vaccine or a placebo.

The CDR3 bases are TGCGCCAGCAGCTGGAGGGGGCCGAATGAAGCTTTCTTT. This codes for CASSWRGPNEAFF. The chain uses TRBV5-1 and TRBJ1-1, with TRBD1 identical over 7 bases. The germline V gene encodes CDR1 SGHRS and CDR2 YFSETQ. The CDR3 length is 13 residues. The ends lost 3 bases at V and 7 bases at J; junction bases unmatched: 6.

CDR3 sequence reads: CASSRSVGTDTQYF. Here the CDR3 DNA reads TGTGCCAGCAGCCGCTCCGTCGGCACAGATACGCAGTATTTT. V gene TRBV7-3 combines with J gene TRBJ2-3; D is undetermined. Trimming left V 5 bases short and J 1 base short, with 10 bases between. The CDR3 has 14 residues. CDR1 is SGHTA, CDR2 FQGTGA, per germline.

The chain employs TRBV30 and TRBJ1-1; no firm D call. The CDR3 spans 14 residues. The germline V gene encodes CDR1 GTSNPN and CDR2 SVGIG (reference sequence). Deletions cut 6 bases from V and 3 bases from J, with 17 bases between. CDR3 DNA sequence: TGTGCCTGTACGAACCTCGGGGTGGACACTGAAGCTTTCTTT. Translated: CACTNLGVDTEAFF.

The CDR3 DNA sequence: TGTGCCAGCAGTGAATCGGGCAGCGAGCAGTTCTTC. It is translated as CASSESGSEQFF. The rearrangement links TRBV2 to TRBJ2-1; D is ambiguous. Per the germline V gene, CDR1 is SNHLY and CDR2 is FYNNEI. V lost 2 bases and J lost 10, with 9 bases in between. The CDR3 has 12 residues.

This clone came up once. The rearrangement links TRBV2 to TRBJ1-2, with TRBD1 as a possible D gene (6 bases). The CDR3 is 16 residues long. The germline V gene encodes CDR1 SNHLY and CDR2 FYNNEI. V shed 7 bases and J shed 3 bases, with 21 bases lying between them. CDR3 sequence: CASMVSGDGKDYGYTF. CDR3 nucleotide sequence: TGTGCCAGCATGGTATCAGGGGACGGGAAGGACTATGGCTACACCTTC.

This rearrangement joins TRBV4-3 to TRBJ1-4; D is ambiguous. Germline V gives CDR1 LGHNA, CDR2 YSLEER. The CDR3 length is 14 residues. V was pared by 1 base and J by 3 bases, with 6 bases between. CDR3 coding DNA: TGCGCCAGCAGCCAAGTTTGGGCTAATGAAAAACTGTTTTTT. Translating gives CASSQVWANEKLFF.

This chain connects TRBV19 to TRBJ1-2, with TRBD1 matching 8 bases. CDR3 length: 14 amino acids. The V and J ends lost 2 bases and 3 bases, in that order; junction bases with no gene match: 2. CDR1 and CDR2 (germline): LNHDA, SQIVND (reference sequence). The CDR3 region is CASSIPGGDYGYTF. As DNA, the CDR3 is TGTGCCAGTAGTATACCAGGGGGCGACTATGGCTACACCTTC.

V usage is TRBV2 and J usage is TRBJ2-4, with D tentatively TRBD2 (6 bases). The CDR3 loop spans 15 amino acids. Germline assignment: CDR1 SNHLY and CDR2 FYNNEI. The germline V and J ends were trimmed by 0 bases and 1 base, with 7 bases remaining between them. As DNA, the CDR3 is TGTGCCAGCAGTGAAGCTGGGAGGGCCAAAAACATTCAGTACTTC. Its translation: CASSEAGRAKNIQYF.

The V call is TRBV6-5, the J call TRBJ1-6, with a possible D match to TRBD1 (5 bases). Germline V CDR1 and CDR2: MNHEY, SVGAGI. Trimming stripped 7 bases from V and 5 bases from J, with 12 bases between. The CDR3 length is 14 residues. The CDR3 loop reads CASTRQLHNSPLHF. CDR3 bases: TGTGCCAGCACCAGACAGCTCCATAATTCACCCCTCCACTTT.

The V call is TRBV10-3, the J call TRBJ2-2, with 9 bases fitting TRBD1. The V and J ends lost 4 bases and 4 bases, in that order; junction bases with no gene match: 7. The CDR3 is 16 amino acids. CDR1 is ENHRY, CDR2 SYGVKD, per germline. CDR3 DNA sequence: TGTGCCATCAGTGGAACCGGGACAGGGTCCACCGGGGAGCTGTTTTTT. This codes for CAISGTGTGSTGELFF.

This sequence joins TRBV7-8 and TRBJ1-5, with D possibly matching TRBD1 (5 bases). Per germline, CDR1 SGHVS and CDR2 FQNEAQ. This CDR3 is 16 amino acids long. With 1 base removed from V and 2 bases from J, the gap between germline ends came to 12 bases. The CDR3 region has the DNA TGTGCCAGCAGCTTAGGGGATCGGGGGGGCAATCAGCCCCAGCATTTT. Its translation is CASSLGDRGGNQPQHF. Using reference TRBV7-8 and TRBJ1-5 for the parts outside the CDR3, the full variable domain is GAGVSQSPRYKVAKRGQDVALRCDPISGHVSLFWYQQALGQGPEFLTYFQNEAQLDKSGLPSDRFFAERPEGSVSTLKIQRTQQEDSAVYLCASSLGDRGGNQPQHFGDGTRLSIL.

Only a few counts were recorded for this clone. CDR3 region: CASRKPYEQYF. DNA for the CDR3: TGTGCCAGCAGAAAACCTTACGAGCAGTACTTC. The chain joins TRBV6-4 to TRBJ2-7; D gene ambiguous. CDR1 and CDR2 from the germline V gene are MRHNA and SNTAGT. V was pared by 6 bases and J by 4 bases, with 7 bases between. The CDR3 totals 11 residues.

This chain links TRBV19 with TRBJ1-2; 7 nucleotides agree with TRBD1. J gave up 3 bases and V 3 bases, and 1 base lay outside the gene matches. This CDR3 comprises 13 residues. The germline CDR1 and CDR2 sequences are LNHDA and SQIVND (reference sequence). DNA of the CDR3: TGTGCCAGTAGTATCGGGACAGACTATGGCTACACCTTC. Its protein product is CASSIGTDYGYTF.

This sequence joins TRBV7-2 and TRBJ1-5; possible D gene TRBD1, 6 bases. This CDR3 has 14 residues. Trimming took off 1 base at V and 2 bases at J, with 6 bases between the two ends. CDR1 is SGHTA, CDR2 FQGNSA, per germline. CDR3 coding DNA: TGTGCCAGCAGCTTAGGACAGGGCAATCAGCCCCAGCATTTT. Translation: CASSLGQGNQPQHF. Complete variable domain (other parts from reference TRBV7-2 and TRBJ1-5): GAGVSQSPSNKVTEKGKDVELRCDPISGHTALYWYRQSLGQGLEFLIYFQGNSAPDKSGLPSDRFSAERTGGSVSTLTIQRTQQEDSAVYLCASSLGQGNQPQHFGDGTRLSIL.

The chain is built from TRBV14 and TRBJ2-7, with no clear D. The germline V gene has CDR1 SGHDN and CDR2 FVKESK. The V end lost 0 bases, the J end lost 2 bases, and 8 bases lay between the germline ends. The CDR3 has 14 amino acids. Here the CDR3 reads CASSQDWRPYEQYF. The CDR3 DNA follows: TGTGCCAGCAGCCAAGATTGGCGTCCCTACGAGCAGTACTTC.